The source of this T cell receptor beta chain is a study of shared T cell receptors in the human thymus (dated by TCRdb to the early 2020s). With respect to the entire study: The study examined how the human thymus generates shared, self-reactive T-cell receptor alpha chains.

To note about this clone: Its cognate antigen has yet to be identified. Base qualities are not at hand, and no much larger clone is one base apart.

The library came from the immunoSEQ multiplex PCR assay. TCRdb re-hosts the immuneACCESS table, in-frame sequences only. Its copies lack some clones; in the studies checked, an unresolved V gene accounts for under half of them, and the cause for the rest is not known. Present in this sample are 500,000 to 550,000 clones, about four fifths of which were seen just once. The ten largest clones represent around 0.012% of the sample. V is shortened by 6 bases, J by 1 base, and the region joining them spans 7 bases. From a lookup of the germline V gene, CDR1 and CDR2 are ENHRY and SYGVKD. The CDR3 holds 12 amino acids from the cysteine to the phenylalanine. This entry keeps only the CDR3 DNA: 36 bases, framed from base 1. The sample was also linked to a second study, of human thymus T cells. Taken from the second paper: Donors were immunologically healthy infants undergoing open corrective cardiac surgery for congenital heart defects in Finland. Thymus tissue was obtained as surgical resects removed during corrective cardiac surgery. Both the thymic and the peripheral blood repertoires appeared to show biased V and J gene segment usage. According to the related research, thymic TCR repertoires were highly overlapping among unrelated individuals. The study described the TCR alpha and beta repertoires in under ten infant thymus samples and a few matching peripheral blood samples. The cohort included about 6 male and a couple of female infants, with donor ages spanning 7 to 244 days. Thymocytes were mechanically released from the tissue and were stored as pellets of roughly 10-32 million cells at -70 degrees C. A QIAsymphony instrument was used to extract genomic DNA from frozen cell pellets. Using the immunoSEQ multiplex PCR assay, the TCRB and TCRAD loci were amplified from a standardized quantity of quality-controlled genomic DNA. The amplicons covered the V(D)J region and were long enough to include the CDR3 and to identify the V and J genes. Through the commercial immunoSEQ service, the amplicons were sequenced on an Illumina platform. Primer bias and sequencing errors were corrected as previously described, and TCRAD and TCRB were defined on the basis of the IMGT database. Analysis of the repertoires was done with immunoSEQ Analyzer 3.0 and VDJTools and included basic statistics, V/J segment usage, diversity estimates, rarefaction and pairwise overlap. Diversity was estimated with Chao1, ChaoE, Efron-Thisted, Shannon and inverse Simpson indices, and also on datasets down-sampled to the smallest sample. Repertoire overlap used strict matching of CDR3 nucleotide sequence, V gene and J gene, with Jaccard-based multidimensional scaling clustering. On average, thymus samples gave 800,000 or so unique TCRB clonotypes, whereas blood samples gave some 84,000.

The V gene is TRBV10-3 and the J gene is TRBJ2-7; a confident D gene designation cannot be given. The sample consisted of thymocytes. The receptor comes from a boy under three years old with a congenital heart defect. Donor details come from another sample of the same person, matched by shared clones. The CDR3 region: CAISTQSYEQYF. The bases read TGTGCCATCAGCACCCAGTCCTACGAGCAGTACTTC.